This T cell receptor beta chain was recovered during a study of CD8+ T cells in alopecia areata. Study information: Treated patients were dosed with oral tofacitinib, taking 5 to 10 mg twice daily. For 6 to 18 months, tofacitinib was taken, and 6 months off drug followed. Among treated patients, severity was scored by affected scalp area percentage.

After isolation, RNA underwent reverse transcription to generate cDNA as the sequencing template. Clones were read by immunoSEQ multiplex PCR, and TCRdb kept only the in-frame ones, dropping some. The repertoire has around 2,000 clones, approximately 80% of them found once; the top ten carry 5% to 8%. The V and J ends lost 0 bases and 1 base respectively, with 16 bases between them. The CDR3 runs 18 residues. CDR1 LGHNA and CDR2 YSLEER come from the germline V gene. The treatment: oral pan-JAK inhibitor, 5-10 mg twice daily. Collected material from alopecia areata patients comprised lesional scalp punch biopsies and peripheral blood.

The sequence was collected from a human donor with alopecia areata. The input for sequencing was skin, taken at week 44, from a patient treated with tofacitinib. The V call is TRBV4-3, the J call TRBJ1-5, with TRBD1 as a possible D gene (5 bases). CDR3 DNA: TGCGCCAGCAGCCAAGAATTTATTGGGGAGGGGAGCAATCAGCCCCAGCATTTT. This codes for CASSQEFIGEGSNQPQHF.